This record looks at one T cell receptor (beta chain) sequence and its context. What it binds is unknown. The sample belongs to a study of vaccination effects on CD4 cells after COVID-19. When around nine days of culture had elapsed, CD4+ T cells were isolated. The individual was infected with SARS-CoV-2 between March and December 2020, as confirmed by PCR. Of the BNT162b2 and mRNA-1273 vaccines, participants received two doses of one or the other. Cultures got half-medium changes with IL-2 on days 3 and 7. V was clipped by 3 bases and J by 6 bases, with 18 bases between them. Looked up from germline, CDR1 is KGHSH and CDR2 is LQKENI. The CDR3 contains 15 residues. Repertoires were generated with immunoSEQ multiplex PCR, while TCRdb's copy carries only in-frame clones and drops some. The sample has under 40,000 clones, roughly four fifths seen once.

This chain joins TRBV18 and TRBJ2-7, with D maybe TRBD2 (5 bases). The sequence was obtained from a human donor who had a prior SARS-CoV-2 infection. Material: CD4+ T cells from PBMCs cultured without peptide, obtained after COVID-19 vaccination. In DNA, the CDR3 is TGTGCCAGCTCACCTGCCGGGAATTACCTCTCCGAGCAGTACTTC. As protein: CASSPAGNYLSEQYF.